The clone carrying this T cell receptor (beta chain) was counted between two and nine times. Its specificity is unknown. Germline CDR1 and CDR2: ENHRY and SYGVKD. CDR3 length equals 13 residues. Trimming cost V 5 bases and J 6 bases, with 14 bases left between them. The sample comes from a study of T cells after yellow fever vaccination. The wider study: SMART-Seq v4 Ultra Low Input prepared the low-cell-number fractions. Study-level results: After the booster, over 95% of CD4 and 88% of CD8 primary-response clones were re-detected. Researchers cautioned that FACS-sorted repertoires could harbor abundant clonotypes contaminating from the bulk population.

TCRdb used MiXCR to reprocess the 5' RACE reads, holding one entry per CDR3 protein. The data hold 550,000 or so distinct CDR3 sequences, with 19% observed a single time. Specimen: PBMCs, collected 15 days after the yellow fever booster vaccination. The chain combines TRBV10-3 with TRBJ2-7; no clear D gene. The clonotype originates from a man aged 30-40 years who received the YFV17D yellow fever vaccine. This CDR3 is CAISKDPTAEQYF. The CDR3 DNA sequence: TGTGCCATCAGTAAGGACCCCACCGCCGAGCAGTACTTC.